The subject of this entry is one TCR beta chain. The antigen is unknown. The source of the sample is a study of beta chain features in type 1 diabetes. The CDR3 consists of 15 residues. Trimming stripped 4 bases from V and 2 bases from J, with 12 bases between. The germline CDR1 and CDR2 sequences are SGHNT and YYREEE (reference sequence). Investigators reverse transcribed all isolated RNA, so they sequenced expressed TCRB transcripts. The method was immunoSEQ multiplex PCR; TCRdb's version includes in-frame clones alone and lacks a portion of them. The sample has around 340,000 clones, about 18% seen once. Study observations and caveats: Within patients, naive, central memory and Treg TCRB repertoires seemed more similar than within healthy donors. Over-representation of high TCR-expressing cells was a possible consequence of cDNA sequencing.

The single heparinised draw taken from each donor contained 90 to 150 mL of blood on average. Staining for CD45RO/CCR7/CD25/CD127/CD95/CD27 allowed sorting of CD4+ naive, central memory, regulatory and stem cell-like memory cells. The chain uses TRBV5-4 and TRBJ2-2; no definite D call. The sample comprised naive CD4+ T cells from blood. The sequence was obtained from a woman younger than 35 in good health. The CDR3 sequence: CASSPEIANTGELFF. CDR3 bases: TGTGCCAGCAGCCCGGAGATCGCAAACACCGGGGAGCTGTTTTTT.